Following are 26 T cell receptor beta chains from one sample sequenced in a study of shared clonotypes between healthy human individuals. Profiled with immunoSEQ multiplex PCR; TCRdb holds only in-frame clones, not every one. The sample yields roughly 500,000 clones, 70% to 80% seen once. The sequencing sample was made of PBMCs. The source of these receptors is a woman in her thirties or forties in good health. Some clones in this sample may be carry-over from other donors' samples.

CDR3 nucleotides: TGTGCCAGCAGTGCGCCAACAGGCCTCAAAGAAGCTTTCTTT. Translating it yields CASSAPTGLKEAFF. This chain uses TRBV28 with TRBJ1-1, with a tentative D call TRBD1 (5 bases). Germline CDR1 is MDHEN and CDR2 is SYDVKM. The CDR3 runs 14 residues. The germline V and J ends were trimmed by 5 bases and 8 bases, with 18 bases remaining between them.

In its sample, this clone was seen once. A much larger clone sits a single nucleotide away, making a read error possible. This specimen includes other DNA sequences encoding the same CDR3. CDR3 coding DNA: TGCGCCAGCAGCTTAGCCGGGAGGGGGAAGACCCAGTACTTC. It specifies CASSLAGRGKTQYF. The chain has TRBV7-2 and TRBJ2-5; TRBD2 aligns across 8 bases. Germline CDR1 and CDR2: SGHTA and FQGNSA. This CDR3 is built from 14 residues.

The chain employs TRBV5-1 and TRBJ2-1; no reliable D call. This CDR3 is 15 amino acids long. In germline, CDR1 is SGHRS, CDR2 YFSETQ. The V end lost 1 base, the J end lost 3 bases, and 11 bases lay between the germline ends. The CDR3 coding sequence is TGCGCCAGCAGCTTGTCGGGTTCGGGCTACAATGAGCAGTTCTTC. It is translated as CASSLSGSGYNEQFF.

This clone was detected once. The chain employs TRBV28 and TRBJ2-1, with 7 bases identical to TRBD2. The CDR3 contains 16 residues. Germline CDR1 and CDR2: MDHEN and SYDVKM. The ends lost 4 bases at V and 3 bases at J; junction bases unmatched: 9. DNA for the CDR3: TGTGCCAGCAGTTCCCCCGGGAGGTTGAACTACAATGAGCAGTTCTTC. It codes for CASSSPGRLNYNEQFF. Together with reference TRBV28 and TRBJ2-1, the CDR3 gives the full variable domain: DVKVTQSSRYLVKRTGEKVFLECVQDMDHENMFWYRQDPGLGLRLIYFSYDVKMKEKGDIPEGYSVSREKKERFSLILESASTNQTSMYLCASSSPGRLNYNEQFFGPGTRLTVL.

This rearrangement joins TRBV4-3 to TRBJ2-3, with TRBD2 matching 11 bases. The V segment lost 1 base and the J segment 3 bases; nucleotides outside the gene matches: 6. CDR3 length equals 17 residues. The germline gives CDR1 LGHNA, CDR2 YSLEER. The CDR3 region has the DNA TGCGCCAGCAGCCAAGGCCTAGCGGGAGGAGGGACAGATACGCAGTATTTT. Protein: CASSQGLAGGGTDTQYF.

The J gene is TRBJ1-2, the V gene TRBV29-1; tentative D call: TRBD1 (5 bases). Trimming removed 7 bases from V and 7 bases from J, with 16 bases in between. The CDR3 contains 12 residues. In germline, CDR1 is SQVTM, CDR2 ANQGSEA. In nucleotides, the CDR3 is TGCAGCGAACAAACCCAGGGAGGTGGCTACACCTTC. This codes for CSEQTQGGGYTF.

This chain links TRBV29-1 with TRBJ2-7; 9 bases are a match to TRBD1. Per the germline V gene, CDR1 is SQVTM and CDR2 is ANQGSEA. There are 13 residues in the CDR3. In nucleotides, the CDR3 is TGCAGTGCTGGGGACAGGGAAGACTACGAGCAGTACTTC. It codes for CSAGDREDYEQYF.

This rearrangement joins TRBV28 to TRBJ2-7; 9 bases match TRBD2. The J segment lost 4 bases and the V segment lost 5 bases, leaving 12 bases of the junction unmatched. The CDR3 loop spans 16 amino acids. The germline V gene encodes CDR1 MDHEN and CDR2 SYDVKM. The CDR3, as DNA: TGTGCCAGCAGTCCTTACGAACTAGCGGGTTCTTACGAGCAGTACTTC. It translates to CASSPYELAGSYEQYF.

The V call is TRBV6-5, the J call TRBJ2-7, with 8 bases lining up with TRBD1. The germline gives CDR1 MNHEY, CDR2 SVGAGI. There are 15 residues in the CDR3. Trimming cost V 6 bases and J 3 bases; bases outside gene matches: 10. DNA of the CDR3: TGTGCCAGCAGCCCCACCGGGACAGGCGTCTACGAGCAGTACTTC. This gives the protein CASSPTGTGVYEQYF.

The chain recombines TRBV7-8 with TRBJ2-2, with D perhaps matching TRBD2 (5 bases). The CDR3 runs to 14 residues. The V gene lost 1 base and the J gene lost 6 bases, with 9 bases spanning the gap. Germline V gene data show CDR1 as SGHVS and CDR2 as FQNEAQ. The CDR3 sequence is CASSLERVPGELFF. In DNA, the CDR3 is TGTGCCAGCAGCTTAGAGAGGGTACCCGGGGAGCTGTTTTTT.

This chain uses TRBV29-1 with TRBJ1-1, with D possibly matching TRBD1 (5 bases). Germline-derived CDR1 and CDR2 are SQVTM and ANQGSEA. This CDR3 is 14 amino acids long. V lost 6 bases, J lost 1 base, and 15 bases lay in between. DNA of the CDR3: TGCAGCGTCCGGGTGGCAGGGCAGAACACTGAAGCTTTCTTT. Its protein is CSVRVAGQNTEAFF.

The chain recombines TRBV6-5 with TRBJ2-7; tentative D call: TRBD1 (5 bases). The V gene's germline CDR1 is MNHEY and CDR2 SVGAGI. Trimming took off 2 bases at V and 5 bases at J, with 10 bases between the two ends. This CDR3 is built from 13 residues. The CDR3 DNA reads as TGTGCCAGCAGTTACGAAGGGGCCGACGAGCAGTACTTC. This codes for CASSYEGADEQYF.

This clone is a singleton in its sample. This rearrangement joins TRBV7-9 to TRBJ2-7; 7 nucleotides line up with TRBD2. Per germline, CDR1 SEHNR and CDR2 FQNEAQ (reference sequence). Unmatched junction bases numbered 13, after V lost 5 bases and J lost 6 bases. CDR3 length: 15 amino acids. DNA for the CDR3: TGTGCCAGCAGCGCGACTGGCGGGAGTTTTGGCGAGCAGTACTTC. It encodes CASSATGGSFGEQYF.

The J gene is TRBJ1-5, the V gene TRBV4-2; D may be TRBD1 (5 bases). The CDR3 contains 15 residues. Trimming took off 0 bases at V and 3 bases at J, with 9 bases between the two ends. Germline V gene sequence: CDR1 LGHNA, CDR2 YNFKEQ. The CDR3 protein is CASSQDGGANQPQHF. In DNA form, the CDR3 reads TGTGCCAGCAGCCAAGATGGGGGTGCCAATCAGCCCCAGCATTTT.

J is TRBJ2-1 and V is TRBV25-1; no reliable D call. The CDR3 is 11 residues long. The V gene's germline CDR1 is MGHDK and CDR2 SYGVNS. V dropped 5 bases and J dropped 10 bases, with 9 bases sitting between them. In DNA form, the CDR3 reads TGTGCCAGCAGTAGGTCGATCGAGCAGTTCTTC. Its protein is CASSRSIEQFF.

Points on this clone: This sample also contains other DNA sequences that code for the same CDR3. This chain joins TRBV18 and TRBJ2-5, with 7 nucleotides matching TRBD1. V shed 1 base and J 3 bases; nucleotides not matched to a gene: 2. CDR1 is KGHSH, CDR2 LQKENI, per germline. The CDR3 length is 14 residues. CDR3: CASSPLTGEETQYF. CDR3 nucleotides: TGTGCCAGCTCACCACTTACAGGGGAAGAGACCCAGTACTTC.

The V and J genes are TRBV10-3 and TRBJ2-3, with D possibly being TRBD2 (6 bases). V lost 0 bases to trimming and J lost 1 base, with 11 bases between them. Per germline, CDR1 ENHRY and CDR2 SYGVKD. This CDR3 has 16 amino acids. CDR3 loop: CAISESGTLRTDTQYF. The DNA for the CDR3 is TGTGCCATCAGTGAGTCAGGGACTCTTCGCACAGATACGCAGTATTTT.

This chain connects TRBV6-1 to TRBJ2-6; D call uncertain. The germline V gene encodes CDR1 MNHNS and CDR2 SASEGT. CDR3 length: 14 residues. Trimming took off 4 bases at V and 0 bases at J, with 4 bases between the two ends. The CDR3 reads CASSVGSGANVLTF. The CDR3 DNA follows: TGTGCCAGCAGTGTTGGCTCTGGGGCCAACGTCCTGACTTTC.

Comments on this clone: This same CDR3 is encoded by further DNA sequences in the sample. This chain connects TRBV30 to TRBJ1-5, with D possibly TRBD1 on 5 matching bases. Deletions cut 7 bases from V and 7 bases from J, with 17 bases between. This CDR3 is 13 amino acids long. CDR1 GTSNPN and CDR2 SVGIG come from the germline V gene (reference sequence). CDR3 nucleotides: TGTGCCTCAGGGTCGGTAGTCGGACAGCCCCAGCATTTT. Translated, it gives CASGSVVGQPQHF. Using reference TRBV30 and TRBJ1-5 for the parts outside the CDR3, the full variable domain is SQTIHQWPATLVQPVGSPLSLECTVEGTSNPNLYWYRQAAGRGLQLLFYSVGIGQISSEVPQNLSASRPQDRQFILSSKKLLLSDSGFYLCASGSVVGQPQHFGDGTRLSIL.

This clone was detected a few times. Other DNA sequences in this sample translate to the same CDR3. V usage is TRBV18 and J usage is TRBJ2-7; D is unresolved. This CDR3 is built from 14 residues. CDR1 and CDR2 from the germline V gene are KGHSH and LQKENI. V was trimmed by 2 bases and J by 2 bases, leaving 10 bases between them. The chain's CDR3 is CASSPGLLTYEQYF. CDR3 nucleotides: TGTGCCAGCTCACCAGGGCTACTTACCTACGAGCAGTACTTC.

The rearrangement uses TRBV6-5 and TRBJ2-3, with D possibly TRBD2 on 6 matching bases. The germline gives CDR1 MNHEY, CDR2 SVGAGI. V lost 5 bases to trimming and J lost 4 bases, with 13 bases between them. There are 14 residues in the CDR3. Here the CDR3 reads CASSSGRGPDTQYF. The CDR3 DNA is TGTGCCAGCAGTAGCGGGCGGGGCCCAGATACGCAGTATTTT.

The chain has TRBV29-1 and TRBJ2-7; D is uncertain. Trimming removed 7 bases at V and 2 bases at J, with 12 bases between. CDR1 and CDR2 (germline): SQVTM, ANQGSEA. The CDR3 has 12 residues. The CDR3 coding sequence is TGCAGCGCTACTCTAGGGACCTACGAGCAGTACTTC. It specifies CSATLGTYEQYF.

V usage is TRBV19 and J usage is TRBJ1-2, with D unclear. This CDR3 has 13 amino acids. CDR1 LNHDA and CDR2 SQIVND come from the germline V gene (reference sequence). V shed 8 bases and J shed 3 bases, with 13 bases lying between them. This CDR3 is CASAPQVDYGYTF. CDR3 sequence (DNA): TGTGCCAGTGCCCCTCAGGTGGACTATGGCTACACCTTC.

The chain's CDR3 is CASGGTGSSNQPQHF. DNA for the CDR3: TGTGCCAGCGGGGGGACAGGGTCTAGCAATCAGCCCCAGCATTTT. The chain links TRBV25-1 to TRBJ1-5, with 9 bases identical to TRBD1. CDR1 and CDR2 (germline): MGHDK, SYGVNS. Trimming took 8 bases from V and 0 from J; bases not matched to a gene: 5. The CDR3 is 15 amino acids.

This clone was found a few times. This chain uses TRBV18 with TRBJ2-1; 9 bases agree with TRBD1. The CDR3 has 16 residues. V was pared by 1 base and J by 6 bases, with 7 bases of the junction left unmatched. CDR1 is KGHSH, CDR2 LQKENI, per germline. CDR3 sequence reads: CASSPRDRAPRNEQFF. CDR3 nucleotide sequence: TGTGCCAGCTCACCACGGGACAGGGCCCCCCGCAATGAGCAGTTCTTC.

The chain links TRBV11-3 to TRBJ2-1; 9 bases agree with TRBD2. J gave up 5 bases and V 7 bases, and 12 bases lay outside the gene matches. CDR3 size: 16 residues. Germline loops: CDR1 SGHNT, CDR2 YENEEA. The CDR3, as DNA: TGTGCCAGCAATATAGGGGTTAGCGGGAGCCACAATGAGCAGTTCTTC. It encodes CASNIGVSGSHNEQFF.